The rows below give T cell receptor beta chains drawn from one sample of a study of blood T cell repertoires in COVID-19. Sequencing was performed with immunoSEQ multiplex PCR; in TCRdb, only in-frame clones are kept and a portion is missing. Counted here are about 380,000 clones, 85% occurring once; the ten biggest clones make up more than 3%. Sample: peripheral blood. The receptors shown here come from a woman in her late teens or twenties with acute or convalescent COVID-19. Both conserved end residues are part of each CDR3. A D gene is named only where the DNA matches it firmly. Some rows mark clone size as missing; the rest say once, few, many or name a class of expanded clone.

V | length | D | size | CDR3
TRBV28 | 14 | TRBD2 | . | CASSSRGLAQQQFF
TRBV7-8 | 16 | TRBD1 | . | CASSPGTGRDGYGYTF
TRBV10-3 | 12 | TRBD1 | . | CAIGQGTRPQHF
TRBV5-1 | 15 | . | . | CASSLKVRGVDEQFF
TRBV11-3 | 16 | TRBD2 | . | CASSSRSGINTGELFF
TRBV2 | 15 | TRBD1 | . | CASSRSAGGNYGYTF
TRBV19 | 13 | . | once | CASSIWQDYGYTF
TRBV25-1 | 17 | TRBD1 | . | CASSEWGTGASNTEAFF
TRBV9 | 13 | . | . | CASSVVSGVEAFF
TRBV5-8 | 14 | TRBD1 | once | CASSLGRGPWGYTF
TRBV5-6 | 16 | TRBD2 | . | CASSFHSGASTDTQYF
TRBV28 | 14 | . | . | CASSIQGNTGELFF
TRBV5-1 | 13 | TRBD2 | . | CASRPSGGGEQFF
TRBV2 | 16 | TRBD1 | . | CASKRSGGKKGTEAFF
TRBV27 | 16 | TRBD1 | . | CASSSKQGRYHNEQFF
TRBV27 | 11 | . | . | CASSSLYEQYF
TRBV28 | 12 | TRBD1 | . | CASSIWTGEAFF
TRBV28 | 12 | . | . | CASSLSGTEAFF
TRBV2 | 13 | TRBD2 | . | CASEGLAEETQYF
TRBV6-5 | 16 | TRBD1 | . | CASSYEWDRGEKAIYF
TRBV4-1 | 15 | . | . | CASSQRFRVEEKLFF
TRBV10-3 | 17 | TRBD1 | . | CAISEPGYGQEGTEAFF
TRBV5-4 | 20 | TRBD1 | . | CASSLASSIKTGGLGYGYTF
TRBV19 | 14 | TRBD1 | . | CASSMTDRVEKLFF
TRBV19 | 14 | . | . | CASSIDGQREGYTF
TRBV5-5 | 16 | TRBD1 | . | CASSFEGAVSTDTQYF
TRBV15 | 15 | TRBD1 | . | CATSRKGQLTEKLFF
TRBV30 | 13 | TRBD1 | . | CACPGQGVSEAFF
TRBV6-5 | 15 | . | . | CASSYGGKAGNGYTF
TRBV9 | 15 | . | . | CASSPSGVVRDEQYF
TRBV29-1 | 16 | . | . | CSVEDMVALGAYEAFF
TRBV28 | 14 | TRBD1 | . | CASSLRTGDNEQFF
TRBV6-5 | 15 | TRBD2 | . | CASSPAGGPRDEQFF
TRBV11-2 | 13 | . | once | CASSRDPSDEQFF
TRBV18 | 12 | . | . | CASSPGAGGYTF
TRBV27 | 17 | TRBD1 | . | CASSRPTGVAGANVLTF
TRBV2 | 16 | TRBD1 | once | CASSEDETGTKNEQFF
TRBV7-8 | 15 | . | many | CASPEQGRTLDGYTF
TRBV4-1 | 19 | TRBD1 | . | CASSQPGQARPATNEKLFF
TRBV5-1 | 15 | TRBD1 | . | CASSLGQGRAYGYTF
TRBV24-1 | 16 | . | . | CATSDPDLGGNEKLFF
TRBV6-5 | 15 | . | . | CASSIRTQSYNEQFF
TRBV29-1 | 12 | TRBD1 | once | CSVGQGAYEQYF
TRBV19 | 16 | TRBD2 | few | CASSGDYHPSMDTQYF
TRBV2 | 15 | . | few | CASTDEGYSNQPQHF
TRBV6-6 | 14 | . | few | CASSEETGASGYTF
TRBV29-1 | 13 | TRBD1 | . | CSVAGTGRTEAFF